This T cell receptor beta chain was sequenced in a study of T-cell memory formation after mild COVID-19. Whole-study context: Largely, TCR clusters stayed within a single donor. Study-wide results and limits: A second wave expanding day 15 to 37 was CD4+-biased; contracting clones were balanced.

Trimming took 9 bases from V and 0 from J; bases not matched to a gene: 8. The CDR3 runs 15 residues. The germline CDR1 and CDR2 sequences are LNHDA and SQIVND (reference sequence). Libraries for TCRalpha and TCRbeta carried sample barcodes and unique molecular identifiers via 5'RACE. TCRdb reprocessed the 5' RACE reads via MiXCR and lists one record per CDR3 protein. The data show about 470,000 distinct CDR3 sequences, roughly 25% seen once. This clonotype was observed a single time. Antigen specificity is unknown. This receptor was obtained from an adult woman who had mild COVID-19 (a few samples of this study predate the infection). Cell type and time point are not known. The gene calls are TRBV19 and TRBJ2-1; 7 bases are a match to TRBD2. Source material: PBMCs or a T cell subset sorted from them (not recorded which). The CDR3 DNA follows: TGTGCCAGCGTGGGGGGGAAAAGCTCCTACAATGAGCAGTTCTTC. Protein sequence: CASVGGKSSYNEQFF. Based on the CDR3 plus reference TRBV19 and TRBJ2-1, the full variable domain is DGGITQSPKYLFRKEGQNVTLSCEQNLNHDAMYWYRQDPGQGLRLIYYSQIVNDFQKGDIAEGYSVSREKKESFPLTVTSAQKNPTAFYLCASVGGKSSYNEQFFGPGTRLTVL.